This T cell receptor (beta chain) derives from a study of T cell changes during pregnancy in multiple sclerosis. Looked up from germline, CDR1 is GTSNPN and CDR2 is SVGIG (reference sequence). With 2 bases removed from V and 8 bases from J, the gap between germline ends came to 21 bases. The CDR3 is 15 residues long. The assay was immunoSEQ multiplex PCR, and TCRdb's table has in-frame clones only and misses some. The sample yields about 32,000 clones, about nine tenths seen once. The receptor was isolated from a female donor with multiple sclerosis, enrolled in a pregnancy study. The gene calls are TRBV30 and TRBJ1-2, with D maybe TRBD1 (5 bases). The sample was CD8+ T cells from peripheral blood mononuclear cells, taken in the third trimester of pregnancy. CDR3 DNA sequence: TGTGCCTGGAGTCCCGCGGGCGGGACTCTTTTCGGCTACACCTTC. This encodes CAWSPAGGTLFGYTF.